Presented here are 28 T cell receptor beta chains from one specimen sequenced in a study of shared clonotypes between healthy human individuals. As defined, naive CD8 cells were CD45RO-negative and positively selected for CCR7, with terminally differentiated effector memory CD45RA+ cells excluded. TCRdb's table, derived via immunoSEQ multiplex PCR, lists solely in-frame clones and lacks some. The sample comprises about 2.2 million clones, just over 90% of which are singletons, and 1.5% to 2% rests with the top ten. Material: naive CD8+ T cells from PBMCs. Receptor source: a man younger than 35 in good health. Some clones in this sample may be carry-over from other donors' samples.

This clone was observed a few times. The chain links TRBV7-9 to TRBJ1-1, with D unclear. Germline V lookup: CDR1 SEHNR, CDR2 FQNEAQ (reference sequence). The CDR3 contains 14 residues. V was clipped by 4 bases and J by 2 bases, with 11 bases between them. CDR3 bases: TGTGCCAGCAGCTCTATCGTTGGAAACACTGAAGCTTTCTTT. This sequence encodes CASSSIVGNTEAFF.

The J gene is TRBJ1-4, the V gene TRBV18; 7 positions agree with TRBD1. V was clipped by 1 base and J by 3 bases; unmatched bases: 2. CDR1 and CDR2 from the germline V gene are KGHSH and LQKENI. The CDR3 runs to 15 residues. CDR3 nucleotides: TGTGCCAGCTCACCACGCAGGGGGGCTAATGAAAAACTGTTTTTT. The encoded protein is CASSPRRGANEKLFF.

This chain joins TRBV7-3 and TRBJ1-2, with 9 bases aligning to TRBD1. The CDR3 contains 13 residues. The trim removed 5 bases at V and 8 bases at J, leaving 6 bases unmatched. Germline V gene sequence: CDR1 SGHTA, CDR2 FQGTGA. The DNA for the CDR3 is TGTGCCAGCAGCCCCGGGACAGGGTTAGGCTACACCTTC. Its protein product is CASSPGTGLGYTF. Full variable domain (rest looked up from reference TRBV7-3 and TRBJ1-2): GAGVSQTPSNKVTEKGKYVELRCDPISGHTALYWYRQSLGQGPEFLIYFQGTGAADDSGLPNDRFFAVRPEGSVSTLKIQRTERGDSAVYLCASSPGTGLGYTFGSGTRLTVV.

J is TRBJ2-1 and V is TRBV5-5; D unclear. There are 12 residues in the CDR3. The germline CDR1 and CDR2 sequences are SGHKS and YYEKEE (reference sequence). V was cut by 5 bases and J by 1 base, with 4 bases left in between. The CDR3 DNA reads TGTGCCAGCAGTTTTTCCTACAATGAGCAGTTCTTC. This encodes CASSFSYNEQFF.

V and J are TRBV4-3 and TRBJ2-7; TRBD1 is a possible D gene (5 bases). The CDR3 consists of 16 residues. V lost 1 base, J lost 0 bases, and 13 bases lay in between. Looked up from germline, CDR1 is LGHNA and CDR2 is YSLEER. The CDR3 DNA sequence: TGCGCCAGCAGCCAAGTGACAGTGGGATCCTCCTACGAGCAGTACTTC. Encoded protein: CASSQVTVGSSYEQYF.

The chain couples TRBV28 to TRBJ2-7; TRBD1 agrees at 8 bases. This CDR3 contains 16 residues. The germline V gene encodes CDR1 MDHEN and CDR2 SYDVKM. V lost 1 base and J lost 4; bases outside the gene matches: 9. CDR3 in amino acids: CASSLFGAGGAYEQYF. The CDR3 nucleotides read TGTGCCAGCAGTTTATTTGGGGCAGGGGGCGCGTACGAGCAGTACTTC.

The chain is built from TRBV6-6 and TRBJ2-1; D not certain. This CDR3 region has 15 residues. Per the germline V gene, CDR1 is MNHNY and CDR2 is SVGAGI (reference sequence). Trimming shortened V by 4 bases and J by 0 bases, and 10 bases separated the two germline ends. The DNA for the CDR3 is TGTGCCAGCAGTTTCCCAATAGGCTCCTACAATGAGCAGTTCTTC. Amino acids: CASSFPIGSYNEQFF.

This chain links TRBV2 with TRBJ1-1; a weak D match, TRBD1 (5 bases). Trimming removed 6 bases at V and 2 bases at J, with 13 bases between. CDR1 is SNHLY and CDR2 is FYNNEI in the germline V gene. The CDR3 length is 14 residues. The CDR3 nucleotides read TGTGCCAGCAGCCCATCGGACATCAACACTGAAGCTTTCTTT. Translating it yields CASSPSDINTEAFF.

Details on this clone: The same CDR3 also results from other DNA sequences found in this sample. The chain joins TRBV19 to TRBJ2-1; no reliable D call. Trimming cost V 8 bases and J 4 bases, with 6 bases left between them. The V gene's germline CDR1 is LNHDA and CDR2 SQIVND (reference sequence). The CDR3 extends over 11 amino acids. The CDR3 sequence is CASSYYNEQFF. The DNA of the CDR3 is TGTGCCAGTTCCTATTACAATGAGCAGTTCTTC.

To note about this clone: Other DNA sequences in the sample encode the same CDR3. The CDR3 reads CASSIRGNQPQHF. CDR3 in DNA: TGTGCCAGTAGTATACGGGGGAATCAGCCCCAGCATTTT. The V call is TRBV19, the J call TRBJ1-5, with D tentatively TRBD1 (5 bases). V was trimmed by 2 bases and J by 4 bases, leaving 6 bases between them. Looked up from germline, CDR1 is LNHDA and CDR2 is SQIVND (reference sequence). This CDR3 is 13 amino acids long.

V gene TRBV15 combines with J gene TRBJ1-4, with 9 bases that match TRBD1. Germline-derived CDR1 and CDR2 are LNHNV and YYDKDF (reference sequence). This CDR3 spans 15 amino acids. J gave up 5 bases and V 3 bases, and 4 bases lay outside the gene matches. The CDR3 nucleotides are TGTGCCACCAGCAGGACCGGGACAGGGAATGAAAAACTGTTTTTT. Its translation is CATSRTGTGNEKLFF.

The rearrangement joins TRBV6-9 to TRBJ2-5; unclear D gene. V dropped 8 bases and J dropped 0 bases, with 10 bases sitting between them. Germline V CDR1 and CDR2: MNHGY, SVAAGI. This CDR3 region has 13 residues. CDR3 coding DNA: TGTGCCAGCTTCCTAAACAACCAAGAGACCCAGTACTTC. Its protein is CASFLNNQETQYF.

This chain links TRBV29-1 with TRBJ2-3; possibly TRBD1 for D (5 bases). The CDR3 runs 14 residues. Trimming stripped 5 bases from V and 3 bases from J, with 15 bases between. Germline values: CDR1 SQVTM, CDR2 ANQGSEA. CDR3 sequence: CSVLYRPRTDTQYF. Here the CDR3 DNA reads TGCAGCGTTCTTTACAGGCCTCGGACAGATACGCAGTATTTT.

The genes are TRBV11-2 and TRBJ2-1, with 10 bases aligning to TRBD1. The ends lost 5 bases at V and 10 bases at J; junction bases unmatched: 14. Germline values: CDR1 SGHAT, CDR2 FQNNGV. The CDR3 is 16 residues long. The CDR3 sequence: CASSPYFRDRGGEQFF. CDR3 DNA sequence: TGTGCCAGCAGCCCGTATTTCCGGGACAGGGGAGGAGAGCAGTTCTTC. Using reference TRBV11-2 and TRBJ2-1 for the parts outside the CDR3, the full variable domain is EAGVAQSPRYKIIEKRQSVAFWCNPISGHATLYWYQQILGQGPKLLIQFQNNGVVDDSQLPKDRFSAERLKGVDSTLKIQPAKLEDSAVYLCASSPYFRDRGGEQFFGPGTRLTVL.

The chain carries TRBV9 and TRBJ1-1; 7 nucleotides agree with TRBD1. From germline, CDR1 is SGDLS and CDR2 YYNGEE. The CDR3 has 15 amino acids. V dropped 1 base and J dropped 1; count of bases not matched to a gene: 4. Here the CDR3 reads CASSVLTGQNTEAFF. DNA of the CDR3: TGTGCCAGCAGCGTACTGACAGGGCAGAACACTGAAGCTTTCTTT. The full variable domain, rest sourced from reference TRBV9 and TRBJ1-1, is DSGVTQTPKHLITATGQRVTLRCSPRSGDLSVYWYQQSLDQGLQFLIQYYNGEERAKGNILERFSAQQFPDLHSELNLSSLELGDSALYFCASSVLTGQNTEAFFGQGTRLTVV.

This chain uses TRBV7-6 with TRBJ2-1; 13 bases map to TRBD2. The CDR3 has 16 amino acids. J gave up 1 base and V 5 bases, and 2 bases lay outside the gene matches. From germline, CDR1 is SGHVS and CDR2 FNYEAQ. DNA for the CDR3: TGTGCCAGCAGCCAGACTAGCGGGAGGTCCTACAATGAGCAGTTCTTC. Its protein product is CASSQTSGRSYNEQFF.

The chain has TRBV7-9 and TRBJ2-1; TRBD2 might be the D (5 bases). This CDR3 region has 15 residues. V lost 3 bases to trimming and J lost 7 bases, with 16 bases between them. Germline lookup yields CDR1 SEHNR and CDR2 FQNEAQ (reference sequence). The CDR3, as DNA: TGTGCCAGCAGCTTTGAATTGTTACTAGAAAATGAGCAGTTCTTC. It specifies CASSFELLLENEQFF. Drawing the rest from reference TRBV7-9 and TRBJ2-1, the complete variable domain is DTGVSQNPRHKITKRGQNVTFRCDPISEHNRLYWYRQTLGQGPEFLTYFQNEAQLEKSRLLSDRFSAERPKGSFSTLEIQRTEQGDSAMYLCASSFELLLENEQFFGPGTRLTVL.

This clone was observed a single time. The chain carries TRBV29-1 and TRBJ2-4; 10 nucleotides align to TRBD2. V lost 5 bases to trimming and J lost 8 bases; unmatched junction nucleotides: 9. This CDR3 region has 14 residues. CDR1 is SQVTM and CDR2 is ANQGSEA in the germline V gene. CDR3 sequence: CSVCLAGAGDIQYF. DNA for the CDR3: TGCAGCGTTTGTCTAGCGGGAGCTGGGGACATTCAGTACTTC.

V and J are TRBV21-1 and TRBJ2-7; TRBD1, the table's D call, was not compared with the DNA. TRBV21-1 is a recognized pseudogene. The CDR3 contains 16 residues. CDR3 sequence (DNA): TGTGCCAGCAGCAATCCAGACAGGCTTTTTTCCTACGAGCAGTACTTC. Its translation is CASSNPDRLFSYEQYF.

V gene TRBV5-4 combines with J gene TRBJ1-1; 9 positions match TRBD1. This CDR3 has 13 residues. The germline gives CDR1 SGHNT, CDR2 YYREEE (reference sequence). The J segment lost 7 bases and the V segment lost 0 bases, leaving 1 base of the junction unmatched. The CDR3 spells CASSLAGQGEAFF. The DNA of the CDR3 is TGTGCCAGCAGCTTGGCGGGACAGGGTGAAGCTTTCTTT.

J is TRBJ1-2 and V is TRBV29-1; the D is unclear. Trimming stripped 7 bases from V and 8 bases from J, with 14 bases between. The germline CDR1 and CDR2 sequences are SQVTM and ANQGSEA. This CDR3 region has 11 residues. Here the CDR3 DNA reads TGCAGCGCCCGACTTTACGGCGGCTACACCTTC. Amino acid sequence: CSARLYGGYTF.

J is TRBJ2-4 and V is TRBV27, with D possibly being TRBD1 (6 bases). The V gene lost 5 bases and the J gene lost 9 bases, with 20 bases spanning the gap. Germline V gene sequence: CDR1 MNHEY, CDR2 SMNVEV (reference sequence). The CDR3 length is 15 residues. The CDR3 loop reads CASSLIMGQGSIQYF. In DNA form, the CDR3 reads TGTGCCAGCAGTCTGATTATGGGGCAGGGGAGCATTCAGTACTTC.

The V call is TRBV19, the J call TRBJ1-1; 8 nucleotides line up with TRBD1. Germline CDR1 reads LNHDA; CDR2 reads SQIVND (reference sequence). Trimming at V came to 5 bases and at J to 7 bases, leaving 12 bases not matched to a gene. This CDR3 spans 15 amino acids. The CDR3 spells CASSARTGTGLEAFF. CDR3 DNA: TGTGCCAGTAGTGCCAGAACCGGGACAGGCCTTGAAGCTTTCTTT.

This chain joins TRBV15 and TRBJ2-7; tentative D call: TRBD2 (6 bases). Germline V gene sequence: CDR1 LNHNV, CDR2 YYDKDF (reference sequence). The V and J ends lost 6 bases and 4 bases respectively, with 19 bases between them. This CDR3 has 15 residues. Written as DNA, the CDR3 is TGTGCCACCAGAGCCCACTCTAGCGCGAAGTACGAGCAGTACTTC. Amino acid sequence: CATRAHSSAKYEQYF.

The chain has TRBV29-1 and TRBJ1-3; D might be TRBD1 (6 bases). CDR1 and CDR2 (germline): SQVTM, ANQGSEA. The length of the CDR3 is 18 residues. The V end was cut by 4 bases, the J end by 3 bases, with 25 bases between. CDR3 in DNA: TGCAGCGTTGTTTATCTGTCTGTACAGGGAAAAGGTGGAAACACCATATATTTT. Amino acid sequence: CSVVYLSVQGKGGNTIYF.

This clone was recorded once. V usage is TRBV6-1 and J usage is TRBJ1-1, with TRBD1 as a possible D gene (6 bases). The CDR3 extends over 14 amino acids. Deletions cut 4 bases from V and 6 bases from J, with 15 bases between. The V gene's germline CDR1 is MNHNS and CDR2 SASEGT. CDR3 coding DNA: TGTGCCAGCAGTGTCCGGGGGGCAAACGCTGAAGCTTTCTTT. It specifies CASSVRGANAEAFF.

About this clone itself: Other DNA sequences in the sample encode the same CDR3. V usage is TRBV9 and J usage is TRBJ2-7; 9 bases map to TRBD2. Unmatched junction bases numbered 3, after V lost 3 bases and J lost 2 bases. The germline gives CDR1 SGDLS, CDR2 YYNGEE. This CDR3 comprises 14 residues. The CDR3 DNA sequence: TGTGCCAGCAGCGCGGGCGGGAGGGCCTACGAGCAGTACTTC. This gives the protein CASSAGGRAYEQYF.

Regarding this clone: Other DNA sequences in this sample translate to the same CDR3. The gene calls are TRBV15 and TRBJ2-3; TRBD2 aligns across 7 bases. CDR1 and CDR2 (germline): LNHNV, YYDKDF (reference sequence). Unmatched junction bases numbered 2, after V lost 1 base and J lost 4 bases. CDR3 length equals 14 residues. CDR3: CATSRAGGPDTQYF. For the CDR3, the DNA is TGTGCCACCAGCAGAGCGGGAGGCCCAGATACGCAGTATTTT.